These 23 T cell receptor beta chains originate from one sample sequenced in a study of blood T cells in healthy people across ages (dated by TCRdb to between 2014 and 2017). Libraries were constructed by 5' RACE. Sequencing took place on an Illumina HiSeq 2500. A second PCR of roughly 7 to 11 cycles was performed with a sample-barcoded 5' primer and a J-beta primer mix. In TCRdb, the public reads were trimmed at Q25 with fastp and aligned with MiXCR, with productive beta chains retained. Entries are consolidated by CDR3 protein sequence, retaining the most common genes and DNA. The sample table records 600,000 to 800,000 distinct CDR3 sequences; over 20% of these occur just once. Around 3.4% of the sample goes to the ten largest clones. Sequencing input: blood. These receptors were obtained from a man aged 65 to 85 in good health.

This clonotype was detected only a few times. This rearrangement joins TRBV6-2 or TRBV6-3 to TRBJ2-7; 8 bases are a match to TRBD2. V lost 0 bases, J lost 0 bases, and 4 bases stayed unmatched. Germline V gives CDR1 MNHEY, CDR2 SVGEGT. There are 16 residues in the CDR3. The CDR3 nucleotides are TGTGCCAGCAGTTACTCGCCGGGAGGGATCTCCTACGAGCAGTACTTC. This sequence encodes CASSYSPGGISYEQYF.

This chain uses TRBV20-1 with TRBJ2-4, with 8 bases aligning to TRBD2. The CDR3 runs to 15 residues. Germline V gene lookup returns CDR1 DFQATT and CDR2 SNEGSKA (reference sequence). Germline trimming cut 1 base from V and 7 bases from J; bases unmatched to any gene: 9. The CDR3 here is CSARAASGRVNIQYF. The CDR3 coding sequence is TGCAGTGCTAGAGCGGCGAGCGGGAGAGTGAACATTCAGTACTTC.

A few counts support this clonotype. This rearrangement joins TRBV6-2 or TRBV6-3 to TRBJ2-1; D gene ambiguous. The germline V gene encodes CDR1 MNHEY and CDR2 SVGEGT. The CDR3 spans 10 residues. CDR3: CASGPNEQFF. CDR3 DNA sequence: TGTGCTTCCGGACCGAATGAGCAGTTCTTC.

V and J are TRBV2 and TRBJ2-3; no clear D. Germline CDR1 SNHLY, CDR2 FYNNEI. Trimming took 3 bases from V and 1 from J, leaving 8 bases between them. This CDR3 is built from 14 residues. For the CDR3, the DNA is TGTGCCAGCAGTGAGGCATCCGGCACAGATACGCAGTATTTT. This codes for CASSEASGTDTQYF.

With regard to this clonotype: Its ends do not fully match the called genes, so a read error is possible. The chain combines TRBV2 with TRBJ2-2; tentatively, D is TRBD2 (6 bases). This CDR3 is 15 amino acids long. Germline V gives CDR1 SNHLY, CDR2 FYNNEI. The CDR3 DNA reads TGTGCCAGCAGTGAACGGCCAGGGAACACCGGGGGGCTGTTTTTT. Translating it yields CASSERPGNTGGLFF.

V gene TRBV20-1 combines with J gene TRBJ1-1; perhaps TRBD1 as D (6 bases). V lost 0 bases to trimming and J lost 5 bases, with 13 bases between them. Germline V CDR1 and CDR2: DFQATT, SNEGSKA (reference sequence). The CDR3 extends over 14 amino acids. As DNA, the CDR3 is TGCAGTGCTAGAGATCAAAGGGGGGCAACTGAAGCTTTCTTT. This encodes CSARDQRGATEAFF.

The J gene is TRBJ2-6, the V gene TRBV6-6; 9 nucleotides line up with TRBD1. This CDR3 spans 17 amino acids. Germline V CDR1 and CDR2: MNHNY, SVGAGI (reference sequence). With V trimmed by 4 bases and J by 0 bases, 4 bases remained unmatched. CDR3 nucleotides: TGTGCCAGCAGTTCACAGGGGGCAGGCTCTGGGGCCAACGTCCTGACTTTC. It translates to CASSSQGAGSGANVLTF.

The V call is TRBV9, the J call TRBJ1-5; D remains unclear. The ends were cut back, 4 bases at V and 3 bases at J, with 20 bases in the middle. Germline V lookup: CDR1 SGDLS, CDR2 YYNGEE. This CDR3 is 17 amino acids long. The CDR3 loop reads CASSPLPVSGSNQPQHF. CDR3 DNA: TGTGCCAGCAGCCCGCTACCCGTCAGCGGATCCAATCAGCCCCAGCATTTT. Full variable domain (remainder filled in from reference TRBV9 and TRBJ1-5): DSGVTQTPKHLITATGQRVTLRCSPRSGDLSVYWYQQSLDQGLQFLIQYYNGEERAKGNILERFSAQQFPDLHSELNLSSLELGDSALYFCASSPLPVSGSNQPQHFGDGTRLSIL.

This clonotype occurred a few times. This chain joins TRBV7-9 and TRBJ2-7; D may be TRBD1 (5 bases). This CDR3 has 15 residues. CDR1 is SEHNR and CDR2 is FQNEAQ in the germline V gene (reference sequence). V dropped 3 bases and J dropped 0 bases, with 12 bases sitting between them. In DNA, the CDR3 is TGTGCCAGCAGCTTCACGACAGTTAGCTCCTACGAGCAGTACTTC. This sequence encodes CASSFTTVSSYEQYF.

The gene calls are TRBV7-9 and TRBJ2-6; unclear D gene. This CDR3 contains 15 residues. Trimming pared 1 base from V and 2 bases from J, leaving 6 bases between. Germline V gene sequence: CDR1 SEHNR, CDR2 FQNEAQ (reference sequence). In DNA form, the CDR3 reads TGTGCCAGCAGCTTAGTGGGCGCTGGGGCCAACGTCCTGACTTTC. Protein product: CASSLVGAGANVLTF.

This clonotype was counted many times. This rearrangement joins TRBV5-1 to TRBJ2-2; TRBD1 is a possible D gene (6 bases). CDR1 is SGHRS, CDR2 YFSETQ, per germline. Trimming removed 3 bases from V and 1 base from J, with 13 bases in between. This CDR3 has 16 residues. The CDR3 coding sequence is TGCGCCAGCAGCTGGACACCGGGACAGAACACCGGGGAGCTGTTTTTT. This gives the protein CASSWTPGQNTGELFF.

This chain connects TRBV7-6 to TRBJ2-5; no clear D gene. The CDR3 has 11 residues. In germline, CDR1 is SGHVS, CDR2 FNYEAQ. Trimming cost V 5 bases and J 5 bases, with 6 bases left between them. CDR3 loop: CASSGSETQYF. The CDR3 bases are TGTGCCAGCAGCGGCTCGGAGACCCAGTACTTC.

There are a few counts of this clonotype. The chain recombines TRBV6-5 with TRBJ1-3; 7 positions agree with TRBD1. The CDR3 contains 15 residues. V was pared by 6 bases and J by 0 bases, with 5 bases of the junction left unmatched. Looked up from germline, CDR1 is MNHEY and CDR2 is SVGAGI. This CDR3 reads CASRRGTVSGNTIYF. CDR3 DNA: TGTGCCAGCAGGCGGGGGACAGTCTCTGGAAACACCATATATTTT.

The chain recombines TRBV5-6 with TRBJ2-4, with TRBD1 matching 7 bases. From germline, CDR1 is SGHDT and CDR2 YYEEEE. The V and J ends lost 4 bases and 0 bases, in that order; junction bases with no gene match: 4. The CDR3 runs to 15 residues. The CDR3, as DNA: TGTGCCAGCAGCGAGACAGGGATAGCCAAAAACATTCAGTACTTC. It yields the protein CASSETGIAKNIQYF.

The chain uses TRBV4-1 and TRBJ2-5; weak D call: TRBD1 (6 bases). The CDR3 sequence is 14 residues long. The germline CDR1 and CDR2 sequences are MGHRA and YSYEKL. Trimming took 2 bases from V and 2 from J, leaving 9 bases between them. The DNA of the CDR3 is TGCGCCAGCAGCCAACCCAGGGGACAAGAGACCCAGTACTTC. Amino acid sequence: CASSQPRGQETQYF.

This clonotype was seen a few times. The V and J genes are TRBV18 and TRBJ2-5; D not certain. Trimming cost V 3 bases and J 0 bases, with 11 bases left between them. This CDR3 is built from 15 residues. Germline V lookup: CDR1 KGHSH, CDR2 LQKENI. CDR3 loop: CASSPIRRDQETQYF. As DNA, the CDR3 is TGTGCCAGCTCACCGATCCGACGGGACCAAGAGACCCAGTACTTC.

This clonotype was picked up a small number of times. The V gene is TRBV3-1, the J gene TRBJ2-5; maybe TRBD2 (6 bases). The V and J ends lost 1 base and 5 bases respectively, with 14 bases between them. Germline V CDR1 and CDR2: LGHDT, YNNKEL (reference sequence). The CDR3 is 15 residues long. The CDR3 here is CASSQVSGVRETQYF. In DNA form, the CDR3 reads TGTGCCAGCAGCCAAGTTAGCGGAGTCCGCGAGACCCAGTACTTC.

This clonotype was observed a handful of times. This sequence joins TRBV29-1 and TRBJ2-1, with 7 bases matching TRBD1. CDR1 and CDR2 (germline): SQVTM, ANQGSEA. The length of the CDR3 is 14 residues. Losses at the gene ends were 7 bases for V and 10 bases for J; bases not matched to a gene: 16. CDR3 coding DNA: TGCAGCGCCTCGACCAGGGGGATAGTCGACGAGCAGTTCTTC. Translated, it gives CSASTRGIVDEQFF.

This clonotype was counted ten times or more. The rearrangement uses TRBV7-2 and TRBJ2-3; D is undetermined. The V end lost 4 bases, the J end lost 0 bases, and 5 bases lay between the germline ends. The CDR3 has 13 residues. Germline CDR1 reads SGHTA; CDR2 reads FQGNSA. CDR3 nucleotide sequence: TGTGCCAGCAGCTCTTCTAGCACAGATACGCAGTATTTT. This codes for CASSSSSTDTQYF. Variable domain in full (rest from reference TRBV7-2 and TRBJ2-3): GAGVSQSPSNKVTEKGKDVELRCDPISGHTALYWYRQSLGQGLEFLIYFQGNSAPDKSGLPSDRFSAERTGGSVSTLTIQRTQQEDSAVYLCASSSSSTDTQYFGPGTRLTVL.

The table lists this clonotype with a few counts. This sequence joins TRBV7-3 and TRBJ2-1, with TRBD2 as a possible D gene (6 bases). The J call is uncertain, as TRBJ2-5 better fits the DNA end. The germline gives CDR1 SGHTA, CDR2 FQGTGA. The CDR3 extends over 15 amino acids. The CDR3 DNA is TGTGCCAGCAGCTTCCGGGACTCACCTCAAGAGACCCAGTACTTC. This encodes CASSFRDSPQETQYF.

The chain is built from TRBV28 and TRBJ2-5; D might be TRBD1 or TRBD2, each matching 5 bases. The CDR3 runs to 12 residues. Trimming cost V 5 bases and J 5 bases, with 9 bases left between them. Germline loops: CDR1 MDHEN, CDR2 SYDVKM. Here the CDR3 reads CASSGTVETQYF. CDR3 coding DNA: TGTGCCAGCAGTGGGACCGTGGAGACCCAGTACTTC.

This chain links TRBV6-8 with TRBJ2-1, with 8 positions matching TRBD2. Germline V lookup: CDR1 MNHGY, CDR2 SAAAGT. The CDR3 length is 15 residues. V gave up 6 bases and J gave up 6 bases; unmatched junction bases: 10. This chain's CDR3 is CASSFCGRPLNEQFF. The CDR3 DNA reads TGTGCCAGCAGCTTCTGCGGGAGGCCTCTCAATGAGCAGTTCTTC.

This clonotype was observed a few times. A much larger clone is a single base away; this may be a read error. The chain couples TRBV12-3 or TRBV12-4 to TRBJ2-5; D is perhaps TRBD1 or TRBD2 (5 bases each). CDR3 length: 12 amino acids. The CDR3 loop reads CASSLSRETRYF. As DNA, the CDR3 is TGTGCCAGCAGTTTATCCAGGGAGACCCGGTACTTC.